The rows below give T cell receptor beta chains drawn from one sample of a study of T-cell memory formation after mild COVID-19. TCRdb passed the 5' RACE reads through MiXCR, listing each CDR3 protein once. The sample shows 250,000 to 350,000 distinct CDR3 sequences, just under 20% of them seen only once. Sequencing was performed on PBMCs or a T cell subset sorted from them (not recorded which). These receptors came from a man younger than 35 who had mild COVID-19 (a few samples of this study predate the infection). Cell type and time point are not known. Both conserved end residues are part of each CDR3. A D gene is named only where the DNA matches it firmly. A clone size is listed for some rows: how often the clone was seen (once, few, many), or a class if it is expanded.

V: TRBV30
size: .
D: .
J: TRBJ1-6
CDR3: CAWSVLTVNSPLHF
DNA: TGTGCCTGGAGTGTACTGACTGTTAATTCACCCCTCCACTTT

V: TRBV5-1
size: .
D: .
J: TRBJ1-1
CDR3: CASSLAGTLRGTEAFF
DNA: TGCGCCAGCAGCTTGGCCGGGACACTCAGAGGGACTGAAGCTTTCTTT

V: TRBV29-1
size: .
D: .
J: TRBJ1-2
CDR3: CSVEVVTPNYGYTF
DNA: TGCAGCGTTGAAGTGGTTACCCCTAACTATGGCTACACCTTC

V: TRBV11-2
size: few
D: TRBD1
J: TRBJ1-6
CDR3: CASSSGQGRTPLHF
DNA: TGTGCCAGCAGCTCGGGACAGGGGAGGACACCCCTCCACTTT

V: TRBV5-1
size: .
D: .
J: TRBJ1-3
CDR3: CASRNGTQSGNTIYF
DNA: TGCGCCAGCAGGAACGGGACACAGTCTGGAAACACCATATATTTT

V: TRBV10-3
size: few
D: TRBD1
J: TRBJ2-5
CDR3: CAISASRSGQGSETQYF
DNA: TGTGCCATCAGTGCCTCGAGGTCGGGACAGGGGTCGGAGACCCAGTACTTC

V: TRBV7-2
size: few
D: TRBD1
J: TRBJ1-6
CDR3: CASSLGGTGGYSPLHF
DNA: TGTGCCAGCAGCTTAGGGGGGACAGGGGGTTATTCACCCCTCCACTTT

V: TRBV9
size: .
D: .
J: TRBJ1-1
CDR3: CASSVYPGVAEAFF
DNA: TGTGCCAGCAGCGTCTATCCAGGGGTGGCTGAAGCTTTCTTT

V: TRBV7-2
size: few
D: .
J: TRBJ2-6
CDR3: CASSFRGYEGIYSGANVLTF
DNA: TGTGCCAGCAGCTTTCGCGGGTACGAGGGAATTTACTCTGGGGCCAACGTCCTGACTTTC

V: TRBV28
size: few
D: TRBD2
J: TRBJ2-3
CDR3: CATIELAGGNQYF
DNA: TGTGCCACCATCGAACTAGCGGGGGGGAACCAGTATTTT

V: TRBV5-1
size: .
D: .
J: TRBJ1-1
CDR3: CASSLSPHTEAFF
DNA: TGCGCCAGCAGCTTAAGCCCGCACACTGAAGCTTTCTTT

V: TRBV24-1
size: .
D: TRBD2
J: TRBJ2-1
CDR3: CATSDSFAGGYNEQFF
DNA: TGTGCCACCAGTGATTCGTTCGCGGGGGGGTACAATGAGCAGTTCTTC

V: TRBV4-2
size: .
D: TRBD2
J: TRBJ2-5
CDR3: CASSPVGGGARETQYF
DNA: TGTGCCAGCAGCCCTGTTGGCGGGGGGGCCAGGGAGACCCAGTACTTC

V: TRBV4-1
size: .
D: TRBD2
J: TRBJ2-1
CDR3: CASSQQGLAGEQFF
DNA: TGCGCCAGCAGCCAACAGGGACTAGCGGGGGAGCAGTTCTTC

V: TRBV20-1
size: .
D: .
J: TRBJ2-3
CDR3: CSARSMSSTDTQYF
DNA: TGCAGTGCTCGCAGCATGAGTAGCACAGATACGCAGTATTTT

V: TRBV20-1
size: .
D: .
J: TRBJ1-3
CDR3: CSARVPGAGGNTIYF
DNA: TGCAGTGCTAGAGTGCCGGGAGCCGGAGGAAACACCATATATTTT

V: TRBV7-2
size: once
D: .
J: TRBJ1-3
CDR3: CASSPPAGGNTIYF
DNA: TGTGCCAGCAGCCCACCCGCGGGTGGAAACACCATATATTTT

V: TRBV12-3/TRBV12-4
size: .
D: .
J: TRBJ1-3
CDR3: CASSLANGYGRNTIYF
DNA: TGTGCCAGCAGTTTAGCAAATGGGTATGGTCGAAACACCATATATTTT